One sample yielded the 9 T cell receptor beta chains listed below, sequenced in a study of human T cells and chemical hapten exposure. Time point reported: patch test 1, 2 weeks after DPC sensitization. Treatment indicated: therapeutic diphenylcyclopropenone sensitization with weekly scalp DPC. TCRdb re-derived calls from the RACE reads in MiXCR, one entry per CDR3 protein. The sample contains some 340,000 distinct CDR3 sequences, under 9% of which appear only once. The sample consisted of whole blood, taken in connection with sensitization to the hapten diphenylcyclopropenone (DPC). Receptors were obtained from a woman between 18 and 30 years old with alopecia areata. Some clones in this sample may be carry-over from other donors' samples.

For this clonotype: Given a much more abundant clone one base away, this may be a read error. The chain has TRBV5-1 and TRBJ2-7, with 13 bases lining up with TRBD2. Germline V lookup: CDR1 SGHRS, CDR2 YFSETQ. The CDR3 is 16 residues long. The CDR3 nucleotides read TGCGCCAGCGGCTTGGCAACTAGCGGGGGGGCAGGTGAGCAGTACTTC. Protein sequence: CASGLATSGGAGEQYF.

The rearrangement uses TRBV6-5 and TRBJ1-4, with D perhaps matching TRBD1 (6 bases). The ends were cut back, 7 bases at V and 8 bases at J, with 20 bases in the middle. The CDR3 is 15 amino acids. Germline V gene lookup returns CDR1 MNHEY and CDR2 SVGAGI. The CDR3 coding sequence is TGTGCCAGCACCCCCGCAGGGGACTTAGGGGAAAAACTGTTTTTT. Its protein product is CASTPAGDLGEKLFF.

At least ten counts were recorded for this clonotype. The rearrangement links TRBV7-2 to TRBJ2-7, with D hard to call. The V gene lost 0 bases and the J gene lost 4 bases, with 7 bases spanning the gap. This CDR3 has 13 amino acids. CDR1 is SGHTA, CDR2 FQGNSA, per germline. The chain's CDR3 is CASSLATLYEQYF. The CDR3 DNA sequence: TGTGCCAGCAGCTTAGCGACCCTTTACGAGCAGTACTTC.

This clonotype appeared many times. The CDR3 region has the DNA TGTGCCAGCAGTTCCACAGGGAGGGGGGAGACCCAGTACTTC. Its translation: CASSSTGRGETQYF. The rearrangement uses TRBV12-3 or TRBV12-4 and TRBJ2-5, with TRBD2 as a possible D gene (7 bases). This CDR3 is 14 amino acids long. The germline V and J ends were trimmed by 4 bases and 5 bases, with 14 bases remaining between them.

The chain joins TRBV2 to TRBJ2-7, with 9 bases fitting TRBD1. V lost 6 bases to trimming and J lost 1 base; unmatched junction nucleotides: 1. This CDR3 has 13 residues. CDR1 SNHLY and CDR2 FYNNEI come from the germline V gene. The CDR3 nucleotides read TGTGCCAGCAGGGACAGGGGATCCTACGAGCAGTACTTC. This gives the protein CASRDRGSYEQYF.

Comments on this clonotype: One junction end does not reproduce the germline sequence, and a read error may be involved. The chain has TRBV4-3 and TRBJ2-7; 9 nucleotides line up with TRBD2. In germline, CDR1 is LGHNA, CDR2 YSLEER. The CDR3 consists of 18 residues. CDR3 DNA: TGCGCCAGCAGCCAAGGGCGTACAGCGGGGGGCCGTACCTACGAGCAGAACTTC. Amino acid sequence: CASSQGRTAGGRTYEQNF.

The chain uses TRBV7-2 and TRBJ1-6, with D possibly TRBD1 on 6 matching bases. Trimming removed 3 bases from V and 0 bases from J, with 9 bases in between. The germline V gene has CDR1 SGHTA and CDR2 FQGNSA. The CDR3 is 16 amino acids. The CDR3 sequence is CASSFGQLSYNSPLHF. The CDR3 region has the DNA TGTGCCAGCAGCTTTGGACAGCTCTCCTATAATTCACCCCTCCACTTT.

This sequence joins TRBV6-4 and TRBJ1-2, with D unclear. V dropped 7 bases and J dropped 2 bases, with 5 bases sitting between them. The CDR3 is 11 amino acids. Germline loops: CDR1 MRHNA, CDR2 SNTAGT. The CDR3 here is CASTPNYGYTF. DNA of the CDR3: TGTGCCAGCACCCCGAACTATGGCTACACCTTC.

The gene calls are TRBV27 and TRBJ2-6, with D unclear. CDR1 and CDR2 from the germline V gene are MNHEY and SMNVEV (reference sequence). The ends were cut back, 6 bases at V and 0 bases at J, with 9 bases in the middle. The CDR3 totals 15 residues. CDR3 residues: CASSSVSSGANVLTF. The DNA of the CDR3 is TGTGCCAGCAGCTCCGTTAGCTCTGGGGCCAACGTCCTGACTTTC.